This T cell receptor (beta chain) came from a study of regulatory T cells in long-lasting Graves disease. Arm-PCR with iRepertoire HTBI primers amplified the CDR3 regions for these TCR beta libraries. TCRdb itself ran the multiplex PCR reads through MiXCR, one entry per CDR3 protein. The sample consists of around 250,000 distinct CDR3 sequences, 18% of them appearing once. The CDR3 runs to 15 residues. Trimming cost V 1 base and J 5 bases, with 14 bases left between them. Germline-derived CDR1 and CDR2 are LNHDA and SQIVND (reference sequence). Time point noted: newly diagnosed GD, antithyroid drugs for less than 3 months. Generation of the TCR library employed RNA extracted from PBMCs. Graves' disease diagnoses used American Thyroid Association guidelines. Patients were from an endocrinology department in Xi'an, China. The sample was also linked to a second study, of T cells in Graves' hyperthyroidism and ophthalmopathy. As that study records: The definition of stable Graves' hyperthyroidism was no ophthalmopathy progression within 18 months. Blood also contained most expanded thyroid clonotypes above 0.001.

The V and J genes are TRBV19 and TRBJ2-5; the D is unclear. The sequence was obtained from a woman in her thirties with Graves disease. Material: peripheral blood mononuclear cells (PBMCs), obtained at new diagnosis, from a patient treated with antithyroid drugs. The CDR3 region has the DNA TGTGCCAGTAGTATAGCAATAGACTTGATGGAGACCCAGTACTTC. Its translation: CASSIAIDLMETQYF.